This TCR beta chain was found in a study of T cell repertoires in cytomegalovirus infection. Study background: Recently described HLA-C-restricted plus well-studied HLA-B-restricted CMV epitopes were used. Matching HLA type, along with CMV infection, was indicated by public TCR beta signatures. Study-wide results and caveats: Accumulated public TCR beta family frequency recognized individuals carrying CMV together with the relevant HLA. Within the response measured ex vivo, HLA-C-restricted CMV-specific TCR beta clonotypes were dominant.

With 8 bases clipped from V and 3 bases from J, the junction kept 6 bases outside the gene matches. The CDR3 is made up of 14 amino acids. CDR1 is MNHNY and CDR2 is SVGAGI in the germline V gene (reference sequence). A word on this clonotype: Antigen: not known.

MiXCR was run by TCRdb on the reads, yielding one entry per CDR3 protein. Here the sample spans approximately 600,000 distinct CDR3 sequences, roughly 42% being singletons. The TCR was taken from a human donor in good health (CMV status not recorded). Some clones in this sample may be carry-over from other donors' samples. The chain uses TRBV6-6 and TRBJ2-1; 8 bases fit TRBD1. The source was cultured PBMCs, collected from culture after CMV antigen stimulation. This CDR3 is CASRQGFFYNEQFF. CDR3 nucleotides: TGTGCCAGCCGACAGGGGTTTTTCTACAATGAGCAGTTCTTC.